Given below is one TCR beta chain in context. Its recognized antigen is unknown. There are no base qualities to consult, and no much larger clone falls within one base. The data originate from a study of cytomegalovirus exposure and HLA in healthy donors (dated by TCRdb to the late 2010s). Broadly, across the study: An earlier analysis of some 500 of the donors reported about 250 Gb of sequence data and 117 million unique TCR beta sequences from 150 million to 200 million T cells. In an earlier analysis of 500 to 650 of the donors, high-throughput TCR beta sequencing was used to judge whether each TCR beta V gene segment behaved as functional or pseudogenic. Across 300 to 500 genotyped donors of the cohort, an average of roughly 250,000 unique TCR beta nucleotide sequences per donor were sequenced, and approximately 17% of those sequences were non-productive. A later analysis re-examined previously published TCR beta repertoires from 610 or so donors and added high-resolution HLA genotyping to investigate patterns of TCR occurrence. An early release that covered about 600 HLA-typed donors contained 300 to 350 gigabases of sequencing data and roughly 84 million unique TCR sequences. Genome-wide SNP genotypes for about 55% of the 666 donors were used in a later genetic analysis, which treated that subset as a discovery cohort. High-throughput TCR immunosequencing, statistical association of individual TCRs with disease status, and machine learning were combined to predict cytomegalovirus infection status. Because of strong linkage in the cohort, roughly five DR-DQ haplotypes were treated as single units for association and clustering. The later analysis used no new phenotypic data to find candidate immune exposures, relying instead on TCR beta sequences and their occurrence across donors. The T cell repertoires of 666 subjects were profiled by immunosequencing and related to cytomegalovirus serostatus. All discovery cohort repertoires had been generated on a single sequencing platform. Among the approximately 420 genotyped donors, about 83% belonged to the genetic ancestry cluster associated with self-reported Caucasian donors. Donor age, sex, ethnicity and CMV serostatus were collected together with the repertoire data. A separate validation cohort of roughly 130 different subjects was used in addition to the 666-subject first cohort. Class I and class II HLA loci were covered by the typing at four-digit resolution. The number of donors typed differed by locus, with roughly 620-640 for A, B, C, DRB1 and DQB1, around 500 for DQA1, 600 to 610 for DPA1, and some 450 for DPB1. The study aimed to test whether cataloging public T cell receptors could reveal signatures of past pathogen exposure. Points the paper makes about the study in general: An association between a missense DCLRE1C variant and V-gene and J-gene trimming of TCR beta chains was found in a later genetic analysis and replicated in an independent cohort. A cluster of highly shared sequence variants was judged likely to be a technical artifact of the sequencing pipeline. According to a later analysis, TCR association rates differed among HLA loci, with DRB1 alleles showing the most associated TCRs and HLA-C alleles showing the fewest. Sequencing depth was assumed to be roughly uniform across donors in the presence/absence analyses, though that assumption may not hold. When HLA alleles, especially DR and DQ, strongly co-occurred, TCR associations were difficult to assign to individual alleles. In this cohort, only TCR beta chains were sequenced, and detectable features were limited by the absence of alpha or paired-chain data. Compared with the 666-donor mean, donors in an Asian-associated ancestry cluster had fewer N-insertions in productive TCRs, according to a later genetic analysis. At a false discovery rate of 0.05, a later analysis linked under 20,000 TCR beta sequences to specific HLA alleles. A further reported finding was that TCR beta sequences accurately predicted the HLA-A and HLA-B alleles for most subjects in the first cohort. The only immune exposure information available for the cohort was CMV serostatus. In vitro tests confirmed that a few of the cytomegalovirus-associated TCR beta chains recognize cytomegalovirus antigens. A total of some 180 TCR beta chains were listed by the study as associated with cytomegalovirus. The authors suggested that the approach could potentially be extended to other disease states and immunological phenotypes. In a later analysis, HLA-associated TCR beta chains were found to be more clonally expanded and to have lower generation probabilities than equally common non-associated chains. Correlated functional status among segregating V segments might be attributable to linkage disequilibrium, but an unknown experimental factor could not be ruled out. Because counts were too low, some 17 rarely observed V segments, including chromosome 9 orphons, were left out of the earlier analysis of some 600 of the donors. Because HLA typing was missing for some donors at each locus, association tests included only the typed subset. The classifier was reported to diagnose cytomegalovirus status with high specificity and sensitivity in both the original and validation cohorts. Most TCR sequences were observed very rarely across donors, whereas some public TCRs were present in many individuals. In an earlier analysis of roughly 560 of the donors, most TCR beta V segments were observed in productive rearrangements about 87% or about 30% of the time, broadly matching IMGT annotations. In a later analysis, most CMV-associated TCR beta chains were found to appear HLA-restricted, with HLA associations seemingly driven largely by CMV exposure. According to a later analysis, parvovirus B19, influenza, CMV and Epstein-Barr virus appeared linked to several top co-occurrence clusters.

The cohort consisted of 670 or so healthy bone marrow donors. Cohort members were all nominally healthy when sampled, although unrecorded immune exposures were likely present. The donor tested CMV seropositive, placing the donor among the 289 seropositive members of the cohort. Every donor gave a peripheral blood sample, and the peripheral blood mononuclear cells from that sample were used for TCR beta sequencing. Genomic DNA extraction from the blood cell samples was performed with the Qiagen DNeasy Blood Extraction Kit. The library was obtained by the immunoSEQ multiplex PCR assay. For the multiplex PCR, a mixture combining 60 forward primers for TCR Vbeta segments and 13 reverse primers for TCR Jbeta segments was used. The CDR3 region of rearranged TCR beta genes was amplified from genomic DNA by a multiplex PCR assay. On the Illumina HiSeq System, the amplified TCR beta libraries were sequenced as 87-base-pair reads. From the authors' description of their analysis: A later analysis counted tens of millions of unique TCR beta chains across the 650 to 800 repertoires, and roughly 9.9 million of these chains were shared by at least two donors. Raw reads were error-corrected and collapsed into unique sequences by a nearest-neighbor algorithm in which closely related sequences were merged to remove PCR and sequencing errors. Alignment of CDR3 sequences to IMGT reference sequences was used to assign V, D and J gene segments. For a sequence to be retained, at least a six-nucleotide match to both a V gene segment and a J gene segment was required. Rearrangements were classified as productive when the CDR3 lacked stop codons and remained in frame with V and J, and all other rearrangements were classified as non-productive. CDR3 was defined according to IMGT convention as the region running from the second conserved V-encoded cysteine to the conserved J-encoded phenylalanine. The earlier analysis of some 580 of the donors excluded any sequence lacking an unambiguous match to a single V gene segment. In an earlier analysis of some 590 of the donors, a V segment was called functional when productive rearrangements were above 56.7%, and segregating when the standard deviation between donors exceeded 5%. To diagnose cytomegalovirus status from the catalog of TCR beta chain sequences, a statistical classification framework was built. In a later analysis, TCR nucleotide sequences were compared against IMGT/GENE-DB human TR gene sequences so that V and J genes could be assigned. A later analysis assigned CDR3 sequences and most-parsimonious VDJ recombination scenarios with the TCRdist pipeline. In a later analysis, every TCR beta chain was defined by the combination of its CDR3 amino acid sequence and its V-gene family, and reads without a unique V-gene family were dropped. As a way to deal with suspected cross-contamination and a sequencing artifact, a later analysis dropped under 600 nucleotide sequences that were highly shared and had low generation probability. For each public chain, a later analysis derived a clonal expansion index from normalized ranks of inferred template counts within each repertoire. A later analysis computed generation probabilities with a VDJ recombination model fitted to out-of-frame rearrangements, and checked the results against IGoR. In a later analysis, hypergeometric tests were used to score TCR-TCR, TCR-HLA and TCR-CMV co-occurrence, with a repertoire-size bias correction applied to TCR pairs. In a later analysis, false discovery rates were estimated by permuting HLA or CMV assignments 20 times. A later analysis grouped co-occurring TCRs with DBSCAN, adding TCRdist sequence similarity when clustering within HLA-allele-positive subsets. Co-occurrence clustering excluded repertoires with fewer than 30,000 or more than 120,000 public chains, plus five with anomalous nucleotide sharing. TCRdb's version of the immuneACCESS table is confined to in-frame rearrangements and falls short of the full clone set. An unresolved V gene accounts for under half of the shortfall where checked; the remainder is of unknown origin. The V and J calls and clone size were taken over from that table, and D and trimming were inferred from the DNA. This sample lists about 130,000 clones; about three quarters were detected once. The top ten clonotypes cover approximately 4.2% of the sample.

This receptor was identified in a man between 45 and 60 years old in good health and CMV-seropositive. Sequencing used PBMCs.

CDR3 region: CASGSAQGTYSNQPQHF. Read as DNA, the sequence is TGTGCTAGTGGCTCAGCACAGGGAACCTATAGCAATCAGCCCCAGCATTTT. Recombination linked TRBV12-5 to TRBJ1-5; tentative D gene TRBD1, with 6 bases matching. The CDR3 has 17 amino acids, counting the end cysteine and phenylalanine. Left in the record is the CDR3 DNA by itself, 51 bases read in frame from the first base. V loses 6 bases of germline sequence and J loses 0 bases, and the interval between the two ends is 18 bases. CDR1 and CDR2 (LGHNT, FRNRAP) derive from the germline V gene.